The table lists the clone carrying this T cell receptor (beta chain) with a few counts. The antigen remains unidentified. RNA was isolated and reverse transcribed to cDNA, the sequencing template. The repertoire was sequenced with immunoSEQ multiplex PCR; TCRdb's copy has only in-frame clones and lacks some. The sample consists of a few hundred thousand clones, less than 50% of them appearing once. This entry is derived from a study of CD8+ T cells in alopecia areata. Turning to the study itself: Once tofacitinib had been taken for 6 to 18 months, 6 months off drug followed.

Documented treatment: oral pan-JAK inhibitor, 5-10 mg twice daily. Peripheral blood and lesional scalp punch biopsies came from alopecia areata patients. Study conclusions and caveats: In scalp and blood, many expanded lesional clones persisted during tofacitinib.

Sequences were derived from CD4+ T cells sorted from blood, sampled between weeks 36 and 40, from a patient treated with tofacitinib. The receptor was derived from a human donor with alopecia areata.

CDR3 bases: TGCGCCAGCAGCACCACCTTTAGCGGGATCACCGGGGAGCTGTTTTTT. The encoded protein is CASSTTFSGITGELFF. J is TRBJ2-2 and V is TRBV5-1, with 8 bases matching TRBD2. Unmatched junction bases numbered 9, after V lost 4 bases and J lost 4 bases. The CDR3 spans 16 residues. CDR1 and CDR2 from the germline V gene are SGHRS and YFSETQ.